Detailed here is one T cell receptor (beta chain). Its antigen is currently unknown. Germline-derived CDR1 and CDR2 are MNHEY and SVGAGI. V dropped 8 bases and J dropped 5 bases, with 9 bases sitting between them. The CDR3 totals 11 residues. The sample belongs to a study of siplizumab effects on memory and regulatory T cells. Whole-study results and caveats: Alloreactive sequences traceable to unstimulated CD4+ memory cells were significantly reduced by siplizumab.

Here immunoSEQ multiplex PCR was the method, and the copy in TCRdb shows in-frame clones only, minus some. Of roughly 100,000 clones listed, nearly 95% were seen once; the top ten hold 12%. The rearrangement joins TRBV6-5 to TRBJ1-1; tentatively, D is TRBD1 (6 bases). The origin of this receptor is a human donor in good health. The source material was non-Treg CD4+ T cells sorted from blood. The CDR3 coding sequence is TGTGCCAGCCTGAGGGGGACTGAAGCTTTCTTT. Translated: CASLRGTEAFF.